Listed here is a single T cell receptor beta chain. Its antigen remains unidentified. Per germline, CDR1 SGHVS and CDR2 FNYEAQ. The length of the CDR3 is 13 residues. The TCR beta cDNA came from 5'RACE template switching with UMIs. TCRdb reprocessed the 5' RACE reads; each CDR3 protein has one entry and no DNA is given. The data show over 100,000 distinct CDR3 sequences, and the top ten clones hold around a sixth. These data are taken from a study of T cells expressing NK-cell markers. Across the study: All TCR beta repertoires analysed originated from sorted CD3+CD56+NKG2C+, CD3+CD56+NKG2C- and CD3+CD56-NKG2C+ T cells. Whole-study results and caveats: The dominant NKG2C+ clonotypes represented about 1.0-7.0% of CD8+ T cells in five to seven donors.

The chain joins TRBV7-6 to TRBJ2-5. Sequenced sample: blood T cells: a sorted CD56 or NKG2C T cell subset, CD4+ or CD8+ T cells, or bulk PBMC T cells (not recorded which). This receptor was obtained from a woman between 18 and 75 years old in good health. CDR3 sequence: CASSFGVQETQYF.